This passage covers 29 T cell receptor beta chains from one sample sequenced in a study of T cells after yellow fever vaccination. TCRdb passed the 5' RACE reads through MiXCR, listing each CDR3 protein once. The table has 200,000 to 300,000 distinct CDR3 sequences, 6.9% seen once. The sample in question was CD4+ T cells sorted from PBMCs, obtained 15 days after the yellow fever booster vaccination. The receptors derive from a young man who received the YFV17D yellow fever vaccine.

This clonotype has ten or more counts. The chain carries TRBV6-5 and TRBJ2-7, with D maybe TRBD1 (5 bases). The CDR3 covers 13 residues. CDR1 MNHEY and CDR2 SVGAGI come from the germline V gene. The ends were cut back, 4 bases at V and 3 bases at J, with 10 bases in the middle. This CDR3 reads CASSSSGNYEQYF. Here the CDR3 DNA reads TGTGCCAGCAGTTCGTCAGGGAACTACGAGCAGTACTTC.

In regard to this clonotype: This may arise from a read error, as a much more abundant clone is one base away. Here the CDR3 DNA reads TGTGCCAGCAGCTTTGGGTGGGGAAGCGCTAATGAGCAGTTCTTC. It yields the protein CASSFGWGSANEQFF. The chain combines TRBV7-9 with TRBJ2-1; D is uncertain. CDR1 SEHNR and CDR2 FQNEAQ come from the germline V gene (reference sequence). This CDR3 is 15 amino acids long. With 3 bases removed from V and 7 bases from J, the gap between germline ends came to 16 bases.

This clonotype appeared a few times. This chain uses TRBV2 with TRBJ2-7; D uncertain. Trimming removed 7 bases from V and 1 base from J, with 14 bases in between. CDR1 and CDR2 from the germline V gene are SNHLY and FYNNEI. The CDR3 extends over 14 amino acids. The CDR3 is CASTPGGPSYEQYF. In DNA form, the CDR3 reads TGTGCCAGCACCCCGGGTGGGCCATCCTACGAGCAGTACTTC.

At least ten counts were recorded for this clonotype. The chain links TRBV7-9 to TRBJ2-7; TRBD1 matches at 12 bases. Trimming removed 4 bases from V and 5 bases from J; junction bases left unmatched: 6. CDR3 length: 15 residues. Germline lookup yields CDR1 SEHNR and CDR2 FQNEAQ (reference sequence). DNA for the CDR3: TGTGCCAGCAGCTCCCAAGGGACAGGGGGCCACGAGCAGTACTTC. Its translation: CASSSQGTGGHEQYF.

Only a few counts were recorded for this clonotype. The rearrangement joins TRBV4-3 to TRBJ2-6; the D is unclear. Trimming left V 0 bases short and J 0 bases short, with 3 bases between. This CDR3 spans 15 amino acids. From germline, CDR1 is LGHNA and CDR2 YSLEER. The CDR3 DNA follows: TGCGCCAGCAGCCAAGATATCTCTGGGGCCAACGTCCTGACTTTC. It is translated as CASSQDISGANVLTF.

The J gene is TRBJ2-1, the V gene TRBV5-1; maybe TRBD2 (6 bases). Trimming took 1 base from V and 5 from J, leaving 13 bases between them. The germline V gene encodes CDR1 SGHRS and CDR2 YFSETQ. The CDR3 is made up of 15 amino acids. The CDR3 nucleotides read TGCGCCAGCAGCTTGTTGGCTTCGGGGGACAATGAGCAGTTCTTC. It is translated as CASSLLASGDNEQFF.

This clonotype was found a few times. The genes are TRBV29-1 and TRBJ2-3; TRBD2 matches at 13 bases. CDR3 size: 17 residues. V shed 4 bases and J 1 base; nucleotides not matched to a gene: 8. The V gene's germline CDR1 is SQVTM and CDR2 ANQGSEA. In DNA, the CDR3 is TGCAGCGTTGCACTAGCGGGAGGGGGGGGAGGCACAGATACGCAGTATTTT. Protein sequence: CSVALAGGGGGTDTQYF.

The chain couples TRBV7-2 to TRBJ1-6, with no clear D. The CDR3 has 15 amino acids. Trimming cost V 1 base and J 8 bases, with 12 bases left between them. CDR1 SGHTA and CDR2 FQGNSA come from the germline V gene. The CDR3 sequence: CASSLVTGLDSPLHF. In DNA form, the CDR3 reads TGTGCCAGCAGCTTAGTTACGGGGTTGGATTCACCCCTCCACTTT. Full variable domain (outside the CDR3, taken from reference TRBV7-2 and TRBJ1-6): GAGVSQSPSNKVTEKGKDVELRCDPISGHTALYWYRQSLGQGLEFLIYFQGNSAPDKSGLPSDRFSAERTGGSVSTLTIQRTQQEDSAVYLCASSLVTGLDSPLHFGNGTRLTVT.

This clonotype was seen ten or more times. The rearrangement joins TRBV4-3 to TRBJ2-5; D might be TRBD2 (5 bases). Trimming took 1 base from V and 8 from J, leaving 8 bases between them. CDR3 size: 12 residues. Germline lookup yields CDR1 LGHNA and CDR2 YSLEER. CDR3 in DNA: TGCGCCAGCAGCCAAGCCCGGGGAACCCAGTACTTC. Protein sequence: CASSQARGTQYF.

This clonotype was seen many times. The genes are TRBV4-3 and TRBJ2-2; no definite D call. CDR1 and CDR2 (germline): LGHNA, YSLEER. This CDR3 region has 15 residues. Deletions cut 1 base from V and 6 bases from J, with 12 bases between. The CDR3 DNA reads as TGCGCCAGCAGCCAAGTACTTTTGGCCGCCGGGGAGCTGTTTTTT. Translated, it gives CASSQVLLAAGELFF.

This clonotype came up a few times. The chain employs TRBV14 and TRBJ1-2; D is ambiguous. V lost 4 bases and J 4 bases, leaving 16 bases between the germline ends. The V gene's germline CDR1 is SGHDN and CDR2 FVKESK. The CDR3 runs 15 residues. The chain's CDR3 is CASSPKWTAIYGYTF. CDR3 nucleotide sequence: TGTGCCAGCAGCCCGAAGTGGACGGCCATCTATGGCTACACCTTC.

This clonotype was counted at least ten times. The genes are TRBV12-3 or TRBV12-4 and TRBJ2-2, with a tentative D call TRBD2 (5 bases). The germline V and J ends were trimmed by 2 bases and 6 bases, with 10 bases remaining between them. This CDR3 has 14 residues. DNA for the CDR3: TGTGCCAGCAGTTTATCGGGGTCCGCCGGGGAGCTGTTTTTT. As protein: CASSLSGSAGELFF.

This clonotype has a count of ten or more. The J gene is TRBJ1-1, the V gene TRBV29-1, with D maybe TRBD1 (6 bases). Looked up from germline, CDR1 is SQVTM and CDR2 is ANQGSEA. The CDR3 is 13 amino acids. Between the trimmed V and J ends, which lost 6 bases and 3 bases, there was a span of 14 bases. CDR3 coding DNA: TGCAGCGTCGTTGGGGGGCGTGACACTGAAGCTTTCTTT. This sequence encodes CSVVGGRDTEAFF.

This clonotype was recorded at least ten times. V usage is TRBV5-6 and J usage is TRBJ2-3; D remains ambiguous. Trimming removed 5 bases from V and 4 bases from J, with 5 bases in between. The CDR3 contains 11 residues. Germline CDR1 SGHDT, CDR2 YYEEEE. The CDR3 reads CASRWADTQYF. CDR3 bases: TGTGCCAGCAGGTGGGCAGATACGCAGTATTTT.

This clonotype was recorded at least ten times. The chain employs TRBV6-2 or TRBV6-3 and TRBJ2-2, with a possible D match to TRBD1 (6 bases). CDR1 and CDR2 from the germline V gene are MNHEY and SVGEGT. This CDR3 has 15 amino acids. The V end lost 7 bases, the J end lost 4 bases, and 16 bases lay between the germline ends. The DNA for the CDR3 is TGTGCCAGCAAAAAAAGCCAGGGGTTCACCGGGGAGCTGTTTTTT. Amino acid sequence: CASKKSQGFTGELFF.

CDR3 sequence: CASRPGTGRNSPLHF. DNA of the CDR3: TGTGCCAGCAGACCCGGGACAGGGCGAAATTCACCCCTCCACTTT. The chain couples TRBV28 to TRBJ1-6; 9 nucleotides align to TRBD1. With 6 bases clipped from V and 7 bases from J, the junction kept 7 bases outside the gene matches. The germline CDR1 and CDR2 sequences are MDHEN and SYDVKM. CDR3 size: 15 residues.

This clonotype has a count of ten or more. This chain links TRBV12-3 or TRBV12-4 with TRBJ1-1; D might be TRBD1 (6 bases). This CDR3 spans 15 amino acids. Trimming took 6 bases from V and 5 from J, leaving 19 bases between them. Here the CDR3 DNA reads TGTGCCAGCAGCCAGGGGAAGGGTTATGTGACTGAAGCTTTCTTT. Translating it yields CASSQGKGYVTEAFF.

The gene calls are TRBV5-6 and TRBJ2-5; possibly TRBD1 for D (6 bases). Trimming pared 4 bases from V and 3 bases from J, leaving 13 bases between. This CDR3 is built from 14 residues. Looked up from germline, CDR1 is SGHDT and CDR2 is YYEEEE. CDR3 bases: TGTGCCAGCAGCGCCTCCGGGACAAAAGAGACCCAGTACTTC. Protein sequence: CASSASGTKETQYF.

The chain employs TRBV27 and TRBJ2-1; 11 nucleotides agree with TRBD2. V was pared by 5 bases and J by 5 bases, with 8 bases of the junction left unmatched. The CDR3 sequence is 16 residues long. Germline CDR1 MNHEY, CDR2 SMNVEV (reference sequence). As DNA, the CDR3 is TGTGCCAGCAGTGTTAGTCCGGGACTAGCGGACAATGAGCAGTTCTTC. It translates to CASSVSPGLADNEQFF.

This chain joins TRBV20-1 and TRBJ2-5; D unclear. V shed 6 bases and J shed 5 bases, with 10 bases lying between them. The germline V gene encodes CDR1 DFQATT and CDR2 SNEGSKA (reference sequence). CDR3 size: 11 residues. As DNA, the CDR3 is TGCAGTGCGAAGGGTTCGGAGACCCAGTACTTC. The encoded protein is CSAKGSETQYF.

This clonotype was observed a handful of times. CDR3 in amino acids: CASSPGAARKLFF. The CDR3 coding sequence is TGTGCCAGCAGCCCAGGGGCGGCAAGGAAACTGTTTTTT. V gene TRBV7-9 combines with J gene TRBJ1-4; possibly TRBD1 for D (6 bases). The V end lost 5 bases, the J end lost 11 bases, and 15 bases lay between the germline ends. From germline, CDR1 is SEHNR and CDR2 FQNEAQ (reference sequence). This CDR3 contains 13 residues.

This clonotype has more than one count but fewer than ten. The chain uses TRBV5-1 and TRBJ2-3; 9 bases align to TRBD2. CDR1 and CDR2 (germline): SGHRS, YFSETQ. This CDR3 comprises 16 residues. The trim removed 1 base at V and 4 bases at J, leaving 7 bases unmatched. The CDR3 bases are TGCGCCAGCAGCTTGTGGGGTAGCGGGAGAGCAGATACGCAGTATTTT. Its translation is CASSLWGSGRADTQYF.

This clonotype showed up just a few times. The chain combines TRBV5-5 with TRBJ2-2; perhaps TRBD1 as D (6 bases). There are 15 residues in the CDR3. V lost 3 bases and J 0 bases, leaving 9 bases between the germline ends. The V gene's germline CDR1 is SGHKS and CDR2 YYEKEE (reference sequence). The CDR3 sequence is CASSSQGSNTGELFF. For the CDR3, the DNA is TGTGCCAGCAGCTCACAGGGTTCGAACACCGGGGAGCTGTTTTTT.

This clonotype has only a few counts. This chain connects TRBV6-1 to TRBJ1-2, with 8 nucleotides matching TRBD1. Germline V lookup: CDR1 MNHNS, CDR2 SASEGT. J lost 6 bases, V lost 5 bases, and 11 bases had no gene match. This CDR3 has 15 amino acids. The CDR3 DNA reads as TGTGCCAGCAGTCCAACCGGGACAGGAACGGATGGCTACACCTTC. Translation: CASSPTGTGTDGYTF.

Comment on this clonotype: A much larger clone is a single base away; this may be a read error. The chain combines TRBV7-3 with TRBJ2-1, with a weak D call TRBD2 (5 bases). Germline assignment: CDR1 SGHTA and CDR2 FQGTGA. CDR3 size: 13 residues. Trimming shortened V by 8 bases and J by 3 bases, and 11 bases separated the two germline ends. CDR3 DNA: TGTGCCAGCCGGGCTAGCAACTACAATGAGCAGTTCTTC. Translation: CASRASNYNEQFF. Full variable domain (missing parts from reference TRBV7-3 and TRBJ2-1): GAGVSQTPSNKVTEKGKYVELRCDPISGHTALYWYRQSLGQGPEFLIYFQGTGAADDSGLPNDRFFAVRPEGSVSTLKIQRTERGDSAVYLCASRASNYNEQFFGPGTRLTVL.

This rearrangement joins TRBV15 to TRBJ2-7; 11 bases match TRBD2. This CDR3 contains 16 residues. The germline CDR1 and CDR2 sequences are LNHNV and YYDKDF (reference sequence). With V trimmed by 3 bases and J by 5 bases, 9 bases remained unmatched. The CDR3 protein is CATSSELLAGENEQYF. The DNA for the CDR3 is TGTGCCACCAGCAGCGAGTTACTAGCGGGAGAAAACGAGCAGTACTTC.

The V gene is TRBV28, the J gene TRBJ2-1; TRBD1 matches 7 bases. CDR1 MDHEN and CDR2 SYDVKM come from the germline V gene. V was pared by 5 bases and J by 2 bases, with 6 bases of the junction left unmatched. The CDR3 consists of 15 residues. The CDR3 loop is CASSPWTGTYNEQFF. In nucleotides, the CDR3 is TGTGCCAGCAGTCCCTGGACAGGCACCTACAATGAGCAGTTCTTC.

This clonotype was seen many times. The rearrangement uses TRBV20-1 and TRBJ2-1; 9 bases map to TRBD1. The CDR3 totals 14 residues. Germline V gene data show CDR1 as DFQATT and CDR2 as SNEGSKA (reference sequence). V lost 6 bases, J lost 6 bases, and 9 bases stayed unmatched. The DNA of the CDR3 is TGCAGTGCCACGGGGACAGGGCGACTCAATGAGCAGTTCTTC. This translates into CSATGTGRLNEQFF.

This clonotype was detected only a few times. This chain uses TRBV12-3 or TRBV12-4 with TRBJ2-3; possibly TRBD2 for D (6 bases). There are 13 residues in the CDR3. V was cut by 5 bases and J by 5 bases, with 11 bases left in between. The CDR3 coding sequence is TGTGCCAGCAGTCCCCCGCGGGGAGATACGCAGTATTTT. Protein product: CASSPPRGDTQYF.